This T cell receptor beta chain was recovered during a study of cytomegalovirus exposure and HLA in healthy donors. Study-wide context: The 120 validation repertoires were produced on the same platform as the 550 to 750 repertoires of the first cohort. This was reported in a later analysis.

Points from the study as a whole: A list of 150 to 200 TCR beta chains associated with cytomegalovirus was given.

In the case of this clone: What it binds is unknown.

Clones were read by immunoSEQ multiplex PCR, and TCRdb kept only the in-frame ones, dropping some. The data show 70,000 or so clones, approximately 91% seen once. This CDR3 is built from 14 residues. CDR1 SGHTA and CDR2 FQGNSA come from the germline V gene. Trimming stripped 1 base from V and 4 bases from J, with 10 bases between. The chain carries TRBV7-2 and TRBJ1-1, with a weak D call TRBD1 (5 bases). What was sequenced was PBMCs. This clonotype was obtained from a man between 18 and 35 years old in good health and CMV-seronegative. In DNA, the CDR3 is TGTGCCAGCAGCTTAGGGGCGGGGGGCACTGAAGCTTTCTTT. Protein product: CASSLGAGGTEAFF.